This section outlines one T cell receptor (beta chain) sequence together with its context. Each CDR3 protein gets one entry after TCRdb re-called the RT-PCR reads with MiXCR. The table shows around 600,000 distinct CDR3 sequences, with about 11% occurring only once. These data belong to a study of response to subunit inactivated influenza vaccine. This sample was also put to use in a study of T cells expressing NK-cell markers. That report adds: Making the TCR beta cDNA relied on 5'RACE template switching with UMIs. HCMV seropositivity characterized most of the eight sequenced donors, and seronegativity one. In about six donors, dominant CD3+CD56+NKG2C+ clonotypes ranked among the top 10 CD8+ clonotypes. Nothing established the HCMV specificity of expanded NKG2C+ T cell clones.

Specimen: PBMCs from blood, collected on the day of vaccination. This receptor was identified in a man aged 50-59 years who received an inactivated influenza vaccine.

This CDR3 reads CASSLAGDAYEQYF. The CDR3 DNA sequence: TGTGCCAGCAGTTTAGCTGGGGACGCCTACGAGCAGTACTTC. J is TRBJ2-7 and V is TRBV12-3 or TRBV12-4; TRBD1 or TRBD2 may be the D gene (5 bases each). The CDR3 sequence is 14 residues long. Deletions cut 0 bases from V and 2 bases from J, with 8 bases between.